This T cell receptor beta chain was recorded in a study of cytomegalovirus exposure and HLA in healthy donors. Regarding the study as a whole: Indistinguishable V segments, including TRBV6-2 and TRBV6-3, were excluded. From TCR beta sequences, most subjects' HLA-A and HLA-B alleles were reportedly predicted accurately. Earlier analysis yielded a pattern in which most TCR beta V segments were productive about 87% or about 30% of the time. High sensitivity and specificity were reportedly achieved when the classifier diagnosed cytomegalovirus status.

The PCR ran on 60 Vbeta and 13 Jbeta primers. The data were produced by immunoSEQ multiplex PCR, yet TCRdb's version contains in-frame clones alone and is incomplete. Of 150,000 to 200,000 clones in the sample, approximately 85% were seen once. Germline CDR1 SNHLY, CDR2 FYNNEI. This CDR3 is 14 amino acids long. A word on this clone: Its antigen is not identified.

The sequence was collected from a man younger than 35 in good health and CMV-seronegative. Sequencing used PBMCs. The genes are TRBV2 and TRBJ2-5; 8 nucleotides align to TRBD1. With the DNA end fitting TRBJ2-7 better, the J assignment may be wrong. This CDR3 is CASHETGDSYEQYF. CDR3 DNA: TGTGCCAGCCATGAGACAGGGGACTCCTACGAGCAGTACTTC.